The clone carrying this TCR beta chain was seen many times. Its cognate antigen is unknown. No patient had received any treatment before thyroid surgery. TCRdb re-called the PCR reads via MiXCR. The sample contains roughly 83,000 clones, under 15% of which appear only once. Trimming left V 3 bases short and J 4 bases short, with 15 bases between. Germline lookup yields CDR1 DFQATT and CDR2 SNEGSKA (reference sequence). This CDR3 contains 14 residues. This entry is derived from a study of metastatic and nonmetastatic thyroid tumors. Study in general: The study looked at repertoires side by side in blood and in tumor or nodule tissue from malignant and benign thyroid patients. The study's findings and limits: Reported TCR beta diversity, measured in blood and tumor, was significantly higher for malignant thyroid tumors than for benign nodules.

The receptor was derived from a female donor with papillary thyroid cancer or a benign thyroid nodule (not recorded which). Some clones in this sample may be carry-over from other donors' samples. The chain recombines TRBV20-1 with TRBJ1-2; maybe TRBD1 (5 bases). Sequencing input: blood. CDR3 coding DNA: TGCAGTGCTAGCGGTGGGGCTCAGGGCTATGGCTACACCTTC. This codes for CSASGGAQGYGYTF.